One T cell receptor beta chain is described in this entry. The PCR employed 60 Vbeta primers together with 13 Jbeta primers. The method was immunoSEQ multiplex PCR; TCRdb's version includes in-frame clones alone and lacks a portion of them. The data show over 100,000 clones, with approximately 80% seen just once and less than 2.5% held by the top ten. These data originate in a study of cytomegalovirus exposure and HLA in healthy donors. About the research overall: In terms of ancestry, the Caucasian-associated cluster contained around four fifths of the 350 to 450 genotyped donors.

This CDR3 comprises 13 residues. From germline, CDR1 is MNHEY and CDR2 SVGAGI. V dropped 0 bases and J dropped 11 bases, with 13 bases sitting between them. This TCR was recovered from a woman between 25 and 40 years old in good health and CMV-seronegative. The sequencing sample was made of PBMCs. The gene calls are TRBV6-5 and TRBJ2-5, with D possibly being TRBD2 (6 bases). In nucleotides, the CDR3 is TGTGCCAGCAGTTACTCACCGGGACTGGGACAGTACTTC. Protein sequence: CASSYSPGLGQYF.